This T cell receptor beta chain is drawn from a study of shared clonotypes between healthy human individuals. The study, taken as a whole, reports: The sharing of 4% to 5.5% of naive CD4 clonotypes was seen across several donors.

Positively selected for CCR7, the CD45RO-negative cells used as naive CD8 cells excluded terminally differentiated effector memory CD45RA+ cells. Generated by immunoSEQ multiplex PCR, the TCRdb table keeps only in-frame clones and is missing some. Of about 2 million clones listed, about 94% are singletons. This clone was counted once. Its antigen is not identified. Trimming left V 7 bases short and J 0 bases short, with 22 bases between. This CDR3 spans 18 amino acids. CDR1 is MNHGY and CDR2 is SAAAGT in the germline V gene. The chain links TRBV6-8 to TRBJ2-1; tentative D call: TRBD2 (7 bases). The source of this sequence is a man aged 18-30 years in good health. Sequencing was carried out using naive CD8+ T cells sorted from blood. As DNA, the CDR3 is TGTGCCAGCACCCCACTGGGGGCTAGCGGCCGCTCCTACAATGAGCAGTTCTTC. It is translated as CASTPLGASGRSYNEQFF.